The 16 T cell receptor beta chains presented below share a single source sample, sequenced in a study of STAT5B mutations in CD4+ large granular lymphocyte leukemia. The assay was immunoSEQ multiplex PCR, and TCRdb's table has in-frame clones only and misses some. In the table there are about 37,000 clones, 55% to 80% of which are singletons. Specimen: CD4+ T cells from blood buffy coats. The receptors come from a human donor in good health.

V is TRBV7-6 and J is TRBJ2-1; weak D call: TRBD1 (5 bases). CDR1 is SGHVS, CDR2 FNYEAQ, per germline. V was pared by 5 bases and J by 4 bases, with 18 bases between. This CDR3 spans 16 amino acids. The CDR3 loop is CASSDLAGQGYNEQFF. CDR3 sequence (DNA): TGTGCCAGCAGCGATCTGGCAGGGCAGGGATACAATGAGCAGTTCTTC.

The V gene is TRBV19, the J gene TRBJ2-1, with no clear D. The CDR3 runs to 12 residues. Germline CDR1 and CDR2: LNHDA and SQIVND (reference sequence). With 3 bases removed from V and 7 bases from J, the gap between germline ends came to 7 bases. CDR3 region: CASSIRVNEQFF. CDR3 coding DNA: TGTGCCAGTAGTATTCGGGTAAATGAGCAGTTCTTC.

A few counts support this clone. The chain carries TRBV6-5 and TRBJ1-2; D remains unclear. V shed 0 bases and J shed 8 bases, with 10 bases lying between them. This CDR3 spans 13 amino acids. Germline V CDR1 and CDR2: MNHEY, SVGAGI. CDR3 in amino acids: CASSYSTGSGYTF. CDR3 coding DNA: TGTGCCAGCAGTTACTCGACCGGGTCCGGCTACACCTTC.

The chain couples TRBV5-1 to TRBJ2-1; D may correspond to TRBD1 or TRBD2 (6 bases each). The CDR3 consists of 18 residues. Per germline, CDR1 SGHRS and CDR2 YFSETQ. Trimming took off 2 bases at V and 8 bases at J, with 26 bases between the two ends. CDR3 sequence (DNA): TGCGCCAGCAGCTTTTTCACTGCCGTGGGGGGATCAGGGGATGAGCAGTTCTTC. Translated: CASSFFTAVGGSGDEQFF. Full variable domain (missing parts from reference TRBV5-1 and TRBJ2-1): KAGVTQTPRYLIKTRGQQVTLSCSPISGHRSVSWYQQTPGQGLQFLFEYFSETQRNKGNFPGRFSGRQFSNSRSEMNVSTLELGDSALYLCASSFFTAVGGSGDEQFFGPGTRLTVL.

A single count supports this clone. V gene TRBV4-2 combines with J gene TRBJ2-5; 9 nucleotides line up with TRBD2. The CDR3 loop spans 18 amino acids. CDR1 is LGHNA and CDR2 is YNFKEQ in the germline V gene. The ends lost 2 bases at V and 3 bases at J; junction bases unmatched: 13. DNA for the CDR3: TGTGCCAGCAGCCAAATTTGGGGCCCTAGCGGGGAGAAAGAGACCCAGTACTTC. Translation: CASSQIWGPSGEKETQYF.

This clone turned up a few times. The CDR3 DNA reads TGTGCCATCAGCGCTGACAGAGGGTTGTACACTGAAGCTTTCTTT. Amino acids: CAISADRGLYTEAFF. The chain has TRBV10-3 and TRBJ1-1; maybe TRBD1 (5 bases). This CDR3 has 15 residues. The V and J ends lost 6 bases and 3 bases respectively, with 17 bases between them. Germline V gene data show CDR1 as ENHRY and CDR2 as SYGVKD.

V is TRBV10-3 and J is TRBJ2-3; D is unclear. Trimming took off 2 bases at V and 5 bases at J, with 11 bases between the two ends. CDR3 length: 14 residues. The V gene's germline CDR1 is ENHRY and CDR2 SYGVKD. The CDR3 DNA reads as TGTGCCATCAGTGAGGCTCCAGGCAAAGATACGCAGTATTTT. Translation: CAISEAPGKDTQYF.

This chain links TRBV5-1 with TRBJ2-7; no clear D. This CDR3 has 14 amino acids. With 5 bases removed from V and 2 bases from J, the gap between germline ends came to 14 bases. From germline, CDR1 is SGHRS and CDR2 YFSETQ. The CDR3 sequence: CASRFTASTYEQYF. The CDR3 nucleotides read TGCGCCAGCAGATTTACCGCCAGCACCTACGAGCAGTACTTC. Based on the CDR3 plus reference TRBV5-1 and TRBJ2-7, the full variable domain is KAGVTQTPRYLIKTRGQQVTLSCSPISGHRSVSWYQQTPGQGLQFLFEYFSETQRNKGNFPGRFSGRQFSNSRSEMNVSTLELGDSALYLCASRFTASTYEQYFGPGTRLTVT.

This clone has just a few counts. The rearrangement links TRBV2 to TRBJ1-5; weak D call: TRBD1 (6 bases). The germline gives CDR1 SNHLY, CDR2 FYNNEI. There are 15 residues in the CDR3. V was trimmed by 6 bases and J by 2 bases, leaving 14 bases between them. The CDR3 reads CASSLRGLGNQPQHF. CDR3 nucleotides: TGTGCCAGCAGCCTCAGGGGCCTGGGCAATCAGCCCCAGCATTTT.

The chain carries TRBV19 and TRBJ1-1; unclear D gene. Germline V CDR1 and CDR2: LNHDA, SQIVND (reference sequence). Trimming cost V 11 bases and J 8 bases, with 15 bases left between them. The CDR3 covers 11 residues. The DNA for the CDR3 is TGTGCCTGTTCTAAGAGGATGGAAGCTTTCTTT. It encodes CACSKRMEAFF.

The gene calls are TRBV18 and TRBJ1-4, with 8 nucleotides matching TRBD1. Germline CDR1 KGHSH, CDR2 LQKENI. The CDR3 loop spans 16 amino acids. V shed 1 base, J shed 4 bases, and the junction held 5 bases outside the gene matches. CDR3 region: CASSPRQGQYNEKLFF. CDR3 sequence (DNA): TGTGCCAGCTCACCACGACAGGGGCAATATAATGAAAAACTGTTTTTT.

The CDR3 sequence is CASSSLSFRGVQPQHF. Written as DNA, the CDR3 is TGTGCCAGCAGCTCACTCAGCTTCAGGGGGGTACAGCCCCAGCATTTT. The chain carries TRBV7-2 and TRBJ1-5, with TRBD1 matching over 7 bases. This CDR3 contains 16 residues. V gave up 4 bases and J gave up 7 bases; unmatched junction bases: 13. CDR1 SGHTA and CDR2 FQGNSA come from the germline V gene.

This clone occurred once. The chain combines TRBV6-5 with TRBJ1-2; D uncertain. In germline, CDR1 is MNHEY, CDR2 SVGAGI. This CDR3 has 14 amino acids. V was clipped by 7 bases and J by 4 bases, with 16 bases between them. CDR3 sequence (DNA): TGTGCCAGCACCCCCTCCCCCTACGTCTATGGCTACACCTTC. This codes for CASTPSPYVYGYTF.

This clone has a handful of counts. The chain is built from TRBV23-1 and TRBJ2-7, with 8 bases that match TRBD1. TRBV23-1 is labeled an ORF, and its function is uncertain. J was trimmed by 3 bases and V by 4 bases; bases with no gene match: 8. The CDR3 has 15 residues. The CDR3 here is CASSRPGQEIYEQYF. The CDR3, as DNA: TGCGCCAGCAGTCGGCCGGGACAGGAGATCTACGAGCAGTACTTC.

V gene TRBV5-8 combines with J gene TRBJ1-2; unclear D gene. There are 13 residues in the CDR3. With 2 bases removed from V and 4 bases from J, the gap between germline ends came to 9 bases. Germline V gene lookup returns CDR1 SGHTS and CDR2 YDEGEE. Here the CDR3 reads CASSLTETYGYTF. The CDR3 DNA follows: TGTGCCAGCAGCTTAACAGAGACCTATGGCTACACCTTC.

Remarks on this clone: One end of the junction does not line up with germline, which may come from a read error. In DNA form, the CDR3 reads TGCAGTGCCAGAGCCCCTCCGAGAGAGTATTTT. Protein product: CSARAPPREYF. The gene calls are TRBV20-1 and TRBJ2-3; no clear D. Per germline, CDR1 DFQATT and CDR2 SNEGSKA (reference sequence). The CDR3 is 11 amino acids.